The 28 T cell receptor beta chains given below trace back to one sample, sequenced in a study of cytomegalovirus exposure and HLA in healthy donors. Primers: 60 Vbeta forward and 13 Jbeta reverse. The protocol was immunoSEQ multiplex PCR, while the TCRdb copy is restricted to in-frame clones and leaves out a portion. The table has 95,000 to 150,000 clones, around 60% seen once. The sample comprised PBMCs. These receptors were taken from a middle-aged man in good health and CMV-seropositive.

This clone was counted many times. V and J are TRBV5-6 and TRBJ2-1; 12 bases match TRBD2. Germline V gene data show CDR1 as SGHDT and CDR2 as YYEEEE. The CDR3 spans 15 residues. V trimming: 4 bases; J trimming: 4 bases; junction bases outside the gene matches: 3. The CDR3 DNA follows: TGTGCCAGCAGCATTGGGACTAGCGGGTACAATGAGCAGTTCTTC. Translated: CASSIGTSGYNEQFF.

The gene calls are TRBV6-5 and TRBJ2-3; D call uncertain. Germline V CDR1 and CDR2: MNHEY, SVGAGI. The V gene lost 2 bases and the J gene lost 5 bases, with 11 bases spanning the gap. The CDR3 loop spans 14 amino acids. CDR3 DNA: TGTGCCAGCAGTTACGGAGTAGGCGTAGATACGCAGTATTTT. Protein: CASSYGVGVDTQYF.

This clone was picked up one time. V is TRBV19 and J is TRBJ2-5, with 7 bases matching TRBD1. CDR1 and CDR2 from the germline V gene are LNHDA and SQIVND (reference sequence). V shed 10 bases and J 10 bases; nucleotides not matched to a gene: 15. CDR3 length: 13 residues. CDR3 loop: CATRDRLLGDQYF. The CDR3, as DNA: TGTGCCACCCGGGACAGACTATTGGGGGACCAGTACTTC.

The chain combines TRBV2 with TRBJ2-7; 7 positions agree with TRBD1. The V gene's germline CDR1 is SNHLY and CDR2 FYNNEI. The junction had 9 bases not matched to a gene; V was cut back by 8 bases and J by 2 bases. This CDR3 is 14 amino acids long. The DNA for the CDR3 is TGTGCCAGCGTGGCAACAGGGGAGACCTACGAGCAGTACTTC. Its translation: CASVATGETYEQYF.

This clone has only one observation. J is TRBJ2-4 and V is TRBV18; 9 positions match TRBD1. This CDR3 has 16 amino acids. Germline V CDR1 and CDR2: KGHSH, LQKENI. Trimming cost V 4 bases and J 5 bases; bases outside gene matches: 9. CDR3 in amino acids: CASSHTGTGYENIQYF. DNA for the CDR3: TGTGCCAGCTCACACACCGGGACAGGGTACGAAAACATTCAGTACTTC. The variable domain in full, with the rest retrieved from reference TRBV18 and TRBJ2-4, is NAGVMQNPRHLVRRRGQEARLRCSPMKGHSHVYWYRQLPEEGLKFMVYLQKENIIDESGMPKERFSAEFPKEGPSILRIQQVVRGDSAAYFCASSHTGTGYENIQYFGAGTRLSVL.

This clone was seen only a few times. The CDR3 DNA is TGTGCCAGCAGCTTAGCAGTGGTCAGGGGGACAGGGTTGAATACGCAGTATTTT. Amino acid sequence: CASSLAVVRGTGLNTQYF. V gene TRBV7-6 combines with J gene TRBJ2-3, with TRBD1 matching over 9 bases. Germline CDR1 reads SGHVS; CDR2 reads FNYEAQ. The ends lost 0 bases at V and 7 bases at J; junction bases unmatched: 14. The CDR3 is made up of 18 amino acids.

The sample holds a few counts of this clone. The rearrangement joins TRBV30 to TRBJ2-3; TRBD2 matches 7 bases. The CDR3 sequence is 13 residues long. The V gene end was trimmed by 3 bases and the J gene end by 1 base; junction bases not matched to a gene: 1. CDR1 and CDR2 (germline): GTSNPN, SVGIG (reference sequence). The CDR3 DNA reads as TGTGCCTGGAGGGGGAGGGGCACAGATACGCAGTATTTT. This codes for CAWRGRGTDTQYF.

This clone was recorded once. The V gene is TRBV14, the J gene TRBJ2-3; 10 bases match TRBD2. There are 16 residues in the CDR3. The germline CDR1 and CDR2 sequences are SGHDN and FVKESK. The V and J ends lost 5 bases and 4 bases, in that order; junction bases with no gene match: 9. CDR3 nucleotide sequence: TGTGCCAGCAGCACCTATAGCGGGGGGCACCCAGATACGCAGTATTTT. Residues: CASSTYSGGHPDTQYF. Full variable domain (missing parts from reference TRBV14 and TRBJ2-3): EAGVTQFPSHSVIEKGQTVTLRCDPISGHDNLYWYRRVMGKEIKFLLHFVKESKQDESGMPNNRFLAERTGGTYSTLKVQPAELEDSGVYFCASSTYSGGHPDTQYFGPGTRLTVL.

In its sample, this clone was seen once. The chain's CDR3 is CASSPRTSGHTDTQYF. The DNA for the CDR3 is TGTGCCAGCTCACCGAGGACTAGCGGCCACACAGATACGCAGTATTTT. This chain uses TRBV18 with TRBJ2-3; 10 bases are shared with TRBD2. The CDR3 length is 16 residues. V trimming: 3 bases; J trimming: 2 bases; junction bases outside the gene matches: 5. The germline V gene has CDR1 KGHSH and CDR2 LQKENI. The full variable domain, completed using reference TRBV18 and TRBJ2-3, is NAGVMQNPRHLVRRRGQEARLRCSPMKGHSHVYWYRQLPEEGLKFMVYLQKENIIDESGMPKERFSAEFPKEGPSILRIQQVVRGDSAAYFCASSPRTSGHTDTQYFGPGTRLTVL.

The chain combines TRBV6-5 with TRBJ1-3; 10 bases match TRBD1. J lost 3 bases, V lost 5 bases, and 4 bases had no gene match. CDR1 is MNHEY and CDR2 is SVGAGI in the germline V gene. This CDR3 is built from 15 residues. The CDR3 protein is CASSRQGAVGNTIYF. The CDR3 coding sequence is TGTGCCAGCAGTCGACAGGGGGCGGTTGGAAACACCATATATTTT.

This clone came up a few times. CDR3 DNA sequence: TGTGCCAGCAGCTTCGGACTAGCGGGGGGTTGGGAGCAGTACTTC. It yields the protein CASSFGLAGGWEQYF. The V gene is TRBV5-5, the J gene TRBJ2-7, with 14 nucleotides matching TRBD2. From germline, CDR1 is SGHKS and CDR2 YYEKEE (reference sequence). The CDR3 spans 15 residues. V gave up 2 bases and J gave up 7 bases; unmatched junction bases: 5.

This clone was detected a few times. The chain links TRBV4-1 to TRBJ1-1; TRBD1 agrees at 7 bases. CDR1 is MGHRA, CDR2 YSYEKL, per germline. After removal of 3 bases from V and 3 bases from J, the junction contained 4 bases not matched to a gene. CDR3 length equals 14 residues. CDR3: CASSQTGTDTEAFF. CDR3 sequence (DNA): TGCGCCAGCAGCCAGACAGGGACGGACACTGAAGCTTTCTTT.

The chain recombines TRBV5-1 with TRBJ1-1, with 7 positions matching TRBD1. Germline-derived CDR1 and CDR2 are SGHRS and YFSETQ. The CDR3 length is 20 residues. After removal of 0 bases from V and 0 bases from J, the junction contained 17 bases not matched to a gene. CDR3 in DNA: TGCGCCAGCAGCTTGGTCCCGCGCTACAGGGGACGGGCAATGAACACTGAAGCTTTCTTT. It yields the protein CASSLVPRYRGRAMNTEAFF.

The chain uses TRBV5-1 and TRBJ2-7; TRBD1 agrees at 8 bases. CDR1 and CDR2 from the germline V gene are SGHRS and YFSETQ. The CDR3 contains 16 residues. With V trimmed by 0 bases and J by 4 bases, 9 bases remained unmatched. The CDR3: CASSLVRGQDAYEQYF. In DNA, the CDR3 is TGCGCCAGCAGCTTGGTCAGGGGACAGGACGCTTACGAGCAGTACTTC.

The chain joins TRBV5-1 to TRBJ1-4; 8 bases are shared with TRBD1. The CDR3 consists of 18 residues. Germline V CDR1 and CDR2: SGHRS, YFSETQ. With 4 bases clipped from V and 4 bases from J, the junction kept 15 bases outside the gene matches. The CDR3 coding sequence is TGCGCCAGCAGCCAGGGAGGACAGGGAAGATTGGATAATGAAAAACTGTTTTTT. Translation: CASSQGGQGRLDNEKLFF.

The CDR3 loop is CASSATRGGGTEAFF. In nucleotides, the CDR3 is TGTGCCAGCAGCGCAACCAGGGGCGGTGGCACTGAAGCTTTCTTT. The rearrangement links TRBV7-9 to TRBJ1-1, with D maybe TRBD1 (6 bases). CDR3 length equals 15 residues. Germline V lookup: CDR1 SEHNR, CDR2 FQNEAQ (reference sequence). Deletions cut 5 bases from V and 4 bases from J, with 17 bases between.

The chain links TRBV19 to TRBJ1-5; 11 nucleotides line up with TRBD1. The J segment lost 0 bases and the V segment lost 7 bases, leaving 8 bases of the junction unmatched. The CDR3 has 17 amino acids. CDR1 LNHDA and CDR2 SQIVND come from the germline V gene (reference sequence). CDR3 residues: CASTGTGGRNSNQPQHF. The CDR3 region has the DNA TGTGCCAGTACCGGGACAGGGGGTAGGAATAGCAATCAGCCCCAGCATTTT.

The chain uses TRBV4-2 and TRBJ2-3; weak D call: TRBD1 (6 bases). Trimming took 4 bases from V and 2 from J, leaving 10 bases between them. This CDR3 region has 14 residues. Germline CDR1 is LGHNA and CDR2 is YNFKEQ. This CDR3 is CASSRGDNTDTQYF. As DNA, the CDR3 is TGTGCCAGCAGCCGAGGGGACAACACAGATACGCAGTATTTT.

This chain links TRBV18 with TRBJ2-5, with 9 bases identical to TRBD1. The junction had 1 base not matched to a gene; V was cut back by 2 bases and J by 3 bases. This CDR3 region has 14 residues. Germline V lookup: CDR1 KGHSH, CDR2 LQKENI. In nucleotides, the CDR3 is TGTGCCAGCTCACCAGGGGACAGGGAAGAGACCCAGTACTTC. This gives the protein CASSPGDREETQYF.

V gene TRBV30 combines with J gene TRBJ1-5; tentatively, D is TRBD1 (5 bases). Trimming stripped 0 bases from V and 7 bases from J, with 10 bases between. There are 13 residues in the CDR3. Germline CDR1 and CDR2: GTSNPN and SVGIG (reference sequence). As DNA, the CDR3 is TGTGCCTGGAGTGTTCAGGGCCGGCAGCCCCAGCATTTT. Translation gives CAWSVQGRQPQHF.

The chain combines TRBV2 with TRBJ2-2, with 13 bases that match TRBD2. The CDR3 runs 16 residues. The germline CDR1 and CDR2 sequences are SNHLY and FYNNEI. Germline trimming cut 5 bases from V and 2 bases from J; bases unmatched to any gene: 2. CDR3 nucleotide sequence: TGTGCCAGCAGTCGACTAGCGGGGGGTAACACCGGGGAGCTGTTTTTT. The encoded protein is CASSRLAGGNTGELFF.

V is TRBV7-9 and J is TRBJ1-3; D unresolved. CDR3 length equals 12 residues. V was pared by 5 bases and J by 3 bases, with 5 bases between. Germline V gene sequence: CDR1 SEHNR, CDR2 FQNEAQ (reference sequence). The CDR3 DNA reads as TGTGCCAGCAGCCTCGTTGGAAACACCATATATTTT. Translated: CASSLVGNTIYF.

V and J are TRBV11-2 and TRBJ2-7, with D possibly TRBD1 on 6 matching bases. The CDR3 contains 15 residues. Germline CDR1 is SGHAT and CDR2 is FQNNGV. V lost 5 bases, J lost 3 bases, and 17 bases lay in between. CDR3 DNA sequence: TGTGCCAGCAGCCTTAGGGAACAGGGCCTCTACGAGCAGTACTTC. This codes for CASSLREQGLYEQYF.

The chain links TRBV7-8 to TRBJ2-1; perhaps TRBD1 as D (5 bases). Germline lookup yields CDR1 SGHVS and CDR2 FQNEAQ. V lost 8 bases, J lost 0 bases, and 14 bases lay in between. CDR3 length equals 15 residues. The CDR3 spells CASLAYRHSYNEQFF. CDR3 nucleotide sequence: TGTGCCAGCCTCGCGTACAGGCACTCCTACAATGAGCAGTTCTTC.

The chain couples TRBV9 to TRBJ1-6; D is perhaps TRBD1 (6 bases). Germline CDR1 SGDLS, CDR2 YYNGEE. The CDR3 consists of 13 residues. V was cut by 3 bases and J by 7 bases, with 8 bases left in between. The CDR3 reads CASSGTENSPLHF. CDR3 DNA sequence: TGTGCCAGCAGCGGGACAGAGAATTCACCCCTCCACTTT. Combining the CDR3 with reference TRBV9 and TRBJ1-6 gives the whole variable domain DSGVTQTPKHLITATGQRVTLRCSPRSGDLSVYWYQQSLDQGLQFLIQYYNGEERAKGNILERFSAQQFPDLHSELNLSSLELGDSALYFCASSGTENSPLHFGNGTRLTVT.

The V and J genes are TRBV5-4 and TRBJ1-1; 7 bases align to TRBD1. Germline V gives CDR1 SGHNT, CDR2 YYREEE (reference sequence). The CDR3 loop spans 13 amino acids. The V gene end was trimmed by 4 bases and the J gene end by 5 bases; junction bases not matched to a gene: 5. The chain's CDR3 is CASSPGQQTEAFF. In nucleotides, the CDR3 is TGTGCCAGCAGCCCGGGACAGCAAACTGAAGCTTTCTTT.

This clone was found once. The rearrangement uses TRBV11-2 and TRBJ2-2; D is ambiguous. The V end lost 6 bases, the J end lost 4 bases, and 9 bases lay between the germline ends. The CDR3 is made up of 13 amino acids. Germline CDR1 SGHAT, CDR2 FQNNGV. The CDR3 protein is CASRPSGTGELFF. The CDR3, as DNA: TGTGCCAGCAGGCCGTCGGGCACCGGGGAGCTGTTTTTT.

The CDR3 DNA reads as TGCGCCAGCAGCCAAGATCTACAGAGCGGCCAAGAGACCCAGTACTTC. Its protein is CASSQDLQSGQETQYF. The V and J genes are TRBV4-3 and TRBJ2-5; a possible D gene is TRBD2 (5 bases). The V end lost 0 bases, the J end lost 1 base, and 12 bases lay between the germline ends. This CDR3 comprises 16 residues. Germline V gene data show CDR1 as LGHNA and CDR2 as YSLEER.